A selection of T cell receptor beta chains follows, all from one sample in a study of blood T cell repertoires in COVID-19. Using immunoSEQ multiplex PCR, the repertoire was profiled, and TCRdb retains in-frame clones only, with some absent. Of roughly 76,000 clones in the sample, 90% were seen once. Material for sequencing was peripheral blood. The receptors here all came from a man in his fifties with acute or convalescent COVID-19. The CDR3 runs from the conserved cysteine through the conserved F or W. A D gene is named only where the DNA matches it firmly. Size is omitted from some rows. Given values are once, few, many or a class for expanded clones.

d_call j_call v_call clone_size cdr3_aa cdr3_nt
TRBD2 TRBJ2-1 TRBV4-1 . CASSQHGLAVNEQFF TGCGCCAGCAGCCAACACGGACTAGCGGTGAATGAGCAGTTCTTC
TRBD1 TRBJ2-3 TRBV18 . CASSPRQGPDTQYF TGTGCCAGCTCACCTCGACAGGGCCCAGATACGCAGTATTTT
. TRBJ2-5 TRBV6-6 . CASSSSDSYQETQYF TGTGCCAGCAGTTCCTCGGACAGTTACCAAGAGACCCAGTACTTC
TRBD2 TRBJ2-5 TRBV9 . CASSESGSWTQYF TGTGCCAGCAGCGAAAGCGGGAGTTGGACCCAGTACTTC
. TRBJ2-2 TRBV18 . CASSPPSRDTGELFF TGTGCCAGCTCACCACCGTCCAGGGACACCGGGGAGCTGTTTTTT
TRBD1 TRBJ1-3 TRBV10-3 . CATRGQDSGNTIYF TGTGCCACCAGGGGACAGGACTCTGGAAACACCATATATTTT
. TRBJ1-4 TRBV7-2 . CASSLALDEKLFF TGTGCCAGCAGCTTAGCGCTAGATGAAAAACTGTTTTTT
TRBD1 TRBJ2-7 TRBV9 . CASSVGDRAGYEQYF TGTGCCAGCAGCGTCGGGGACAGGGCGGGATACGAGCAGTACTTC
. TRBJ1-5 TRBV5-4 . CASSPGISSNQPQHF TGTGCCAGCAGCCCCGGTATATCTAGCAATCAGCCCCAGCATTTT
TRBD2 TRBJ2-7 TRBV19 . CASSIDLVTSLYEQYF TGTGCCAGTAGTATAGATCTCGTGACTAGCCTCTACGAGCAGTACTTC
. TRBJ1-1 TRBV6-1 . CASSDLQGKAFF TGTGCCAGCAGTGACCTTCAGGGGAAAGCTTTCTTT
. TRBJ2-1 TRBV7-8 few CASSLAFRSRSSYNEQFF TGTGCCAGCAGCTTAGCGTTCCGCTCACGGAGCTCCTACAATGAGCAGTTCTTC
TRBD1 TRBJ1-1 TRBV10-3 . CAISESGQGTTEAFF TGTGCCATCAGTGAGTCGGGACAGGGGACCACTGAAGCTTTCTTT
. TRBJ2-5 TRBV7-9 once CSGGTAQETQYF TGCTCTGGGGGGACAGCCCAAGAGACCCAGTACTTC
. TRBJ2-1 TRBV12-1 . CRPGGSGPYNEQFF TGCCGACCAGGTGGGAGTGGGCCATACAATGAGCAGTTCTTC
TRBD1 TRBJ1-6 TRBV5-5 . CASSPIRGLSNSPLHF TGTGCCAGCAGCCCGATAAGGGGGCTAAGTAATTCACCCCTCCACTTT
. TRBJ2-3 TRBV7-9 . CASSFIRVGDTQYF TGTGCCAGCAGCTTCATCAGGGTTGGAGATACGCAGTATTTT
TRBD2 TRBJ2-1 TRBV18 . CASSPPRGSAGNEQFF TGTGCCAGCTCACCACCGCGGGGGAGTGCGGGCAATGAGCAGTTCTTC
TRBD1 TRBJ1-5 TRBV7-2 . CASSLWLGGGQPQHF TGTGCCAGCAGCTTATGGTTAGGGGGCGGGCAGCCCCAGCATTTT
. TRBJ2-7 TRBV7-3 . CASSQTNGRAYEQYF TGTGCCAGCAGCCAGACCAACGGGAGAGCCTACGAGCAGTACTTC
TRBD1 TRBJ1-3 TRBV6-5 . CASTDRGSGNTIYF TGTGCCAGCACAGACAGGGGGTCGGGAAACACCATATATTTT
TRBD1 TRBJ2-2 TRBV6-2/TRBV6-3 once CASSYSGGRGNTGELFF TGTGCCAGCAGTTACTCAGGGGGCAGGGGCAACACCGGGGAGCTGTTTTTT
TRBD2 TRBJ2-3 TRBV9 . CASKEVAGGEGPTDTQYF TGTGCCAGCAAGGAGGTAGCGGGAGGGGAGGGGCCCACAGATACGCAGTATTTT
. TRBJ1-5 TRBV19 . CATRVHVRAGPYSNQPQHF TGTGCCACCCGGGTGCATGTGCGGGCTGGTCCTTATAGCAATCAGCCCCAGCATTTT
TRBD1 TRBJ1-6 TRBV2 . CASSETGDFNSPLHF TGTGCCAGCAGTGAAACAGGGGACTTCAATTCACCCCTCCACTTT
TRBD2 TRBJ2-1 TRBV5-1 . CASSLLAGVYNEQFF TGCGCCAGCAGCCTATTAGCGGGAGTCTACAATGAGCAGTTCTTC
. TRBJ2-1 TRBV27 . CASSLRGIGNEQFF TGTGCCAGCAGTTTAAGGGGGATCGGCAATGAGCAGTTCTTC
. TRBJ2-7 TRBV28 . CASRQRGQQYF TGTGCCAGCAGACAAAGGGGCCAGCAGTACTTC
. TRBJ2-2 TRBV2 . CASSVFSRVVSNTGELFF TGTGCCAGCAGTGTGTTTAGCAGGGTAGTGTCGAACACCGGGGAGCTGTTTTTT
TRBD1 TRBJ1-4 TRBV28 . CASSFFPGQGATNEKLFF TGTGCCAGCAGTTTTTTTCCGGGACAGGGGGCAACTAATGAAAAACTGTTTTTT
. TRBJ2-7 TRBV27 . CASSSLGGEQYF TGTGCCAGCAGTTCCTTGGGGGGCGAGCAGTACTTC
TRBD1 TRBJ1-3 TRBV27 . CASSRTGSSGNTIYF TGTGCCAGCAGTCGGACAGGGAGCTCTGGAAACACCATATATTTT
. TRBJ1-5 TRBV27 . CASSPRQVTNQPQHF TGTGCCAGCAGTCCCAGGCAGGTTACAAATCAGCCCCAGCATTTT
TRBD1 TRBJ2-5 TRBV2 . CASSPTGVQETQYF TGTGCCAGCAGCCCAACAGGGGTCCAAGAGACCCAGTACTTC
. TRBJ1-1 TRBV7-2 . CASARLIETEAFF TGTGCCAGCGCGAGGTTAATTGAAACTGAAGCTTTCTTT
. TRBJ1-2 TRBV11-2 . CASSPKPEGGYTF TGTGCCAGCAGCCCTAAACCCGAGGGTGGCTACACCTTC
TRBD2 TRBJ2-2 TRBV5-1 . CASSLTRGGANTGELFF TGCGCCAGCAGCCTTACTCGCGGGGGGGCGAACACCGGGGAGCTGTTTTTT
. TRBJ2-6 TRBV18 once CASSPRTVSGANVLTF TGTGCCAGCTCACCCCGGACAGTCTCTGGGGCCAACGTCCTGACTTTC
. TRBJ1-1 TRBV19 . CASSKGRMGTEAFF TGTGCCAGTAGTAAGGGGAGGATGGGCACTGAAGCTTTCTTT
. TRBJ1-6 TRBV19 . CASNRPGLYNSPLHF TGTGCCAGCAACCGGCCGGGACTCTATAATTCACCCCTCCACTTT
. TRBJ1-3 TRBV2 . CASSGSSGNTIYF TGTGCCAGCAGTGGGAGCTCTGGAAACACCATATATTTT
. TRBJ1-4 TRBV19 . CASTPTGRQEKLFF TGTGCCAGTACGCCCACAGGGAGACAAGAAAAACTGTTTTTT
TRBD1 TRBJ2-2 TRBV19 . CASSPDRGLAGELFF TGTGCCAGTAGCCCCGACAGGGGGCTTGCCGGGGAGCTGTTTTTT
. TRBJ1-2 TRBV4-1 . CASSQEPNRDYGYTF TGCGCCAGCAGCCAAGAACCTAACAGAGACTATGGCTACACCTTC
. TRBJ2-3 TRBV2 . CASSEQAQADTQYF TGTGCCAGCAGTGAACAGGCCCAAGCAGATACGCAGTATTTT
TRBD2 TRBJ2-5 TRBV3-1/TRBV3-2 . CASSPSSGGQETQYF TGTGCCAGCAGCCCTTCTAGCGGGGGGCAAGAGACCCAGTACTTC
TRBD2 TRBJ2-1 TRBV6-2/TRBV6-3 . CASSLAGISYNEQFF TGTGCCAGCAGTCTAGCGGGAATCTCTTACAATGAGCAGTTCTTC
TRBD2 TRBJ2-7 TRBV28 . CASSFPSGPFYEQYF TGTGCCAGCAGTTTTCCTAGCGGGCCCTTCTACGAGCAGTACTTC
. TRBJ1-3 TRBV7-2 . CASSLQGLPGNTIYF TGTGCCAGCAGCTTACAGGGTCTCCCTGGAAACACCATATATTTT
TRBD1 TRBJ2-1 TRBV28 . CATTGTGRNEQFF TGTGCTACAACCGGGACAGGGAGAAATGAGCAGTTCTTC
TRBD2 TRBJ2-1 TRBV9 . CASSITSGSYNEQFF TGTGCCAGCAGCATTACTAGCGGGTCCTACAATGAGCAGTTCTTC
. TRBJ1-3 TRBV6-5 . CAAGGRGLGNTIYF TGTGCCGCCGGAGGCAGGGGCCTTGGAAACACCATATATTTT
TRBD1 TRBJ1-2 TRBV29-1 . CSVEGQSYGYTF TGCAGCGTTGAGGGACAGTCGTATGGCTACACCTTC
TRBD1 TRBJ2-7 TRBV7-2 . CASSLGQGVYEQYF TGTGCCAGCAGCTTAGGACAGGGAGTCTACGAGCAGTACTTC
TRBD1 TRBJ2-1 TRBV6-5 . CASSSTDRVIDNEQFF TGTGCCAGCAGTTCAACGGACAGGGTGATTGACAATGAGCAGTTCTTC